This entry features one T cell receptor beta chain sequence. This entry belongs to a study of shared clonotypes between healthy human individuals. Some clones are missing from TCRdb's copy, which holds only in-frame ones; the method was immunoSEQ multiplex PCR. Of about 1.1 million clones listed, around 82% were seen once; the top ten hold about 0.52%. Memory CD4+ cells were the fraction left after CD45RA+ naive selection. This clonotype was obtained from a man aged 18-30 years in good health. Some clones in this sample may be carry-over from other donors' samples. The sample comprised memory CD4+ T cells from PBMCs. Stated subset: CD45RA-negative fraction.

As DNA, the CDR3 is TGTGCCTGGAGTCCTAGGACAGGTAGCAATCAGCCCCAGCATTTT. This translates into CAWSPRTGSNQPQHF. The chain employs TRBV30 and TRBJ1-5, with 7 bases identical to TRBD1. The CDR3 length is 15 residues. V was clipped by 2 bases and J by 0 bases; unmatched bases: 4. Germline CDR1 reads GTSNPN; CDR2 reads SVGIG (reference sequence).